This paragraph covers one TCR beta chain sequence. Germline CDR1 is LGHNA and CDR2 is YSLEER. The CDR3 has 18 amino acids. V shed 4 bases and J shed 3 bases, with 24 bases lying between them. This record comes from a study of blood T cell repertoires in COVID-19. Study-wide context: Researchers got acute and convalescent COVID-19 samples from the United States, Italy and Spain. Nucleic acid was either cDNA or gDNA, and it came from T cells, B-cell-depleted T cells, or PBMCs.

During active infection, Seattle patients enrolled and were then monitored through disease. Original handling: Researchers report that nucleated cell counts were estimated from reference gene primer amplification. The data were produced by immunoSEQ multiplex PCR, yet TCRdb's version contains in-frame clones alone and is incomplete. The DNA gave D and trimming, while V, J and clone size come from that table. The sample carries around 330,000 clones, around 88% recorded once. The clonotype originates from a woman aged 25 to 45 with COVID-19, enrolled during active disease. This chain uses TRBV4-3 with TRBJ2-5, with D possibly being TRBD1 (6 bases). Sequencing was carried out using peripheral blood. The DNA for the CDR3 is TGCGCCAGCAGCCTCTCCCGGGACACCAATCCGACCAAAGAGACCCAGTACTTC. Protein product: CASSLSRDTNPTKETQYF.